The next 15 T cell receptor beta chains were all read from a single sample in a study of shared clonotypes between healthy human individuals. Sequencing used immunoSEQ multiplex PCR; TCRdb keeps in-frame clones, though not all of them. The data contain 2 million to 2.5 million clones, roughly 93% of them singletons. The sequencing input was naive CD4+ T cells from PBMCs. Subset here: CD45RA+ positively selected. The source of these receptors is a man aged 18-30 years in good health. Some clones in this sample may be carry-over from other donors' samples.

This clone was counted once. This rearrangement joins TRBV28 to TRBJ2-2, with 11 bases that match TRBD2. V lost 6 bases to trimming and J lost 3 bases; unmatched junction nucleotides: 0. The germline V gene encodes CDR1 MDHEN and CDR2 SYDVKM. There are 14 residues in the CDR3. CDR3 nucleotides: TGTGCCAGCAGGGGACTAGCGGACACCGGGGAGCTGTTTTTT. This codes for CASRGLADTGELFF.

The rearrangement joins TRBV2 to TRBJ2-7; D remains unclear. Deletions cut 7 bases from V and 0 bases from J, with 16 bases between. This CDR3 contains 15 residues. CDR1 and CDR2 (germline): SNHLY, FYNNEI. The CDR3 is CASTERARISYEQYF. CDR3 nucleotide sequence: TGTGCCAGCACCGAACGGGCCAGAATCTCCTACGAGCAGTACTTC.

The CDR3 is CASSRLTEANEQFF. CDR3 in DNA: TGTGCCAGCTCACGGTTAACCGAAGCGAATGAGCAGTTCTTC. The gene calls are TRBV18 and TRBJ2-1, with D uncertain. Trimming removed 4 bases from V and 7 bases from J, with 14 bases in between. This CDR3 spans 14 amino acids. Per the germline V gene, CDR1 is KGHSH and CDR2 is LQKENI.

V is TRBV6-1 and J is TRBJ2-7; no reliable D call. V lost 5 bases and J 2 bases, leaving 13 bases between the germline ends. CDR1 MNHNS and CDR2 SASEGT come from the germline V gene. This CDR3 region has 14 residues. The CDR3 spells CASSSSLLTYEQYF. CDR3 DNA: TGTGCCAGCAGTTCTTCCCTATTAACCTACGAGCAGTACTTC.

The rearrangement uses TRBV10-1 and TRBJ1-4, with 12 bases that match TRBD1. The CDR3 consists of 17 residues. Per germline, CDR1 WNHNN and CDR2 SYGVQD (reference sequence). V trimming: 4 bases; J trimming: 6 bases; junction bases outside the gene matches: 9. CDR3 sequence: CASSAPGQGAWDEKLFF. The CDR3 coding sequence is TGCGCCAGCAGTGCTCCGGGACAGGGGGCTTGGGATGAAAAACTGTTTTTT.

In this sample, this clone turned up a few times. This chain connects TRBV19 to TRBJ1-5; D gene unclear. V was shortened by 2 bases and J by 2 bases, with 7 bases between the two germline ends. The length of the CDR3 is 14 residues. Germline CDR1 reads LNHDA; CDR2 reads SQIVND (reference sequence). The CDR3 is CASSITAGNQPQHF. The CDR3, as DNA: TGTGCCAGTAGTATAACCGCGGGCAATCAGCCCCAGCATTTT.

The chain links TRBV5-1 to TRBJ2-2; 12 bases are a match to TRBD1. The germline V gene has CDR1 SGHRS and CDR2 YFSETQ. With 4 bases clipped from V and 6 bases from J, the junction kept 7 bases outside the gene matches. This CDR3 contains 16 residues. CDR3 region: CASSRIGTGGPGELFF. CDR3 in DNA: TGCGCCAGCAGCCGTATTGGGACAGGGGGCCCCGGGGAGCTGTTTTTT.

A single count supports this clone. The chain recombines TRBV28 with TRBJ2-3; D call uncertain. Trimming took off 5 bases at V and 7 bases at J, with 13 bases between the two ends. The CDR3 totals 13 residues. Germline CDR1 reads MDHEN; CDR2 reads SYDVKM. The CDR3 sequence: CASSGPLVYTQYF. CDR3 nucleotides: TGTGCCAGCAGTGGTCCCCTCGTTTATACGCAGTATTTT.

CDR3 loop: CASSEAHVSLTEAFF. As DNA, the CDR3 is TGTGCCAGCAGTGAAGCGCACGTCAGTTTGACTGAAGCTTTCTTT. The rearrangement joins TRBV2 to TRBJ1-1; no clear D. The CDR3 runs 15 residues. The V gene's germline CDR1 is SNHLY and CDR2 FYNNEI. The V end lost 0 bases, the J end lost 5 bases, and 13 bases lay between the germline ends.

The chain recombines TRBV6-5 with TRBJ1-1; D is ambiguous. The germline V gene has CDR1 MNHEY and CDR2 SVGAGI. The CDR3 extends over 15 amino acids. Trimming left V 7 bases short and J 0 bases short, with 15 bases between. The CDR3 nucleotides are TGTGCCAGCATTCCCCCGGGTGGGATGAACACTGAAGCTTTCTTT. Protein product: CASIPPGGMNTEAFF.

This chain uses TRBV30 with TRBJ2-5; D is perhaps TRBD2 (6 bases). CDR3 length: 15 amino acids. Trimming took off 0 bases at V and 7 bases at J, with 18 bases between the two ends. Germline V CDR1 and CDR2: GTSNPN, SVGIG (reference sequence). The CDR3 is CAWSVITRGGATQYF. The CDR3 DNA follows: TGTGCCTGGAGTGTCATTACCCGGGGCGGGGCGACCCAGTACTTC.

This chain connects TRBV5-6 to TRBJ1-4; D may be TRBD1 (6 bases). With 2 bases removed from V and 5 bases from J, the gap between germline ends came to 13 bases. The CDR3 contains 15 residues. CDR1 and CDR2 from the germline V gene are SGHDT and YYEEEE. DNA for the CDR3: TGTGCCAGCAGCTTCGACCGGGGGCAAAATGAAAAACTGTTTTTT. Protein product: CASSFDRGQNEKLFF. Full variable domain (remainder filled in from reference TRBV5-6 and TRBJ1-4): DAGVTQSPTHLIKTRGQQVTLRCSPKSGHDTVSWYQQALGQGPQFIFQYYEEEERQRGNFPDRFSGHQFPNYSSELNVNALLLGDSALYLCASSFDRGQNEKLFFGSGTQLSVL.

To note about this clone: One end of the junction is discordant with germline, which a read error may explain. V usage is TRBV7-8 and J usage is TRBJ2-7; D is undetermined. This CDR3 is 13 amino acids long. Per germline, CDR1 SGHVS and CDR2 FQNEAQ. The CDR3 coding sequence is TGTGCCAGCAGCTTAGGTGGGTTCTACGAGCAGCACTTC. Protein product: CASSLGGFYEQHF. The complete variable domain, with remaining parts taken from reference TRBV7-8 and TRBJ2-7, reads GAGVSQSPRYKVAKRGQDVALRCDPISGHVSLFWYQQALGQGPEFLTYFQNEAQLDKSGLPSDRFFAERPEGSVSTLKIQRTQQEDSAVYLCASSLGGFYEQHFGPGTRLTVT.

This sequence joins TRBV5-1 and TRBJ2-1; tentative D call: TRBD2 (6 bases). The ends were cut back, 5 bases at V and 2 bases at J, with 14 bases in the middle. The CDR3 consists of 15 residues. The germline CDR1 and CDR2 sequences are SGHRS and YFSETQ. For the CDR3, the DNA is TGCGCCAGCAGTTGGGGGGAAGTCACCTACAATGAGCAGTTCTTC. Translation: CASSWGEVTYNEQFF.

The chain links TRBV29-1 to TRBJ2-5; D remains unclear. The germline V gene has CDR1 SQVTM and CDR2 ANQGSEA. This CDR3 spans 13 amino acids. V gave up 2 bases and J gave up 0 bases, with 7 bases separating them. The CDR3: CSVEWVNQETQYF. In DNA form, the CDR3 reads TGCAGCGTTGAATGGGTGAACCAAGAGACCCAGTACTTC.